This TCR beta chain was documented in a study of blood T cell repertoires in COVID-19 (dated by TCRdb to 2020 to 2021). As for the study more broadly: The collaborator samples originated in the United States, Italy and Spain and spanned the acute and convalescent phases of COVID-19. Sample metadata almost always included a de-identified subject ID, COVID-19 status, age in years and sex. A freely available public database, intended as a resource for researchers studying the immune response to SARS-CoV-2, is where the repertoires were released. Samples came from the ongoing ImmuneRACE study (first 160 participants) plus 1,254 subjects from 6 global collaborators. Deeply sampled blood TCRbeta repertoires from subjects exposed to, actively infected with, or recovered from COVID-19 were included in the dataset. The material from the prospective study consisted of cDNA or gDNA derived from T cells, B-cell-depleted T cells, or PBMCs. HLA class I and class II types, where available, came from metadata supplied by the sample provider rather than from assay-based typing.

A second Seattle source provided samples from volunteer blood donors who had recovered from COVID-19. Each collaborating institution followed its own protocols to collect whole blood in K2EDTA tubes. For TCRbeta analysis, collaborators shipped samples in one of three forms: frozen whole blood, isolated PBMCs, or DNA extracted from either of those sample types. Points the paper makes about the study in general: The amount of clinical and demographic metadata varied by source and participant and was provided uncurated.

The germline V gene yields SGDLS for CDR1 and YYNGEE for CDR2. From its cysteine to its phenylalanine, the CDR3 spans 14 amino acids. Kept here is only the CDR3 DNA, which spans 42 bases and is read in frame from base 1. Trimming leaves V shorter by 3 bases and J shorter by 4 bases, with the junction holding 6 bases beyond the gene matches. Remarks on this clone: Its antigen is unknown. Base-call qualities are not available, and no considerably larger clone is one nucleotide away.

TCRbeta CDR3 regions were amplified from genomic DNA using the immunoSEQ Assay, a bias-controlled multiplex PCR. In the authors' own workflow: Nucleated cell counts per sample were estimated from amplification of reference gene primers within the assay. Sequence reads were collapsed and filtered to measure the absolute abundance of every unique TCRbeta CDR3 rearrangement. For each sample, productive Simpson clonality was calculated as the square root of Simpson's diversity index over productive rearrangements. What TCRdb holds here is the immuneACCESS table cut down to in-frame rearrangements. Part of the clones is not present; checked against another copy, under half of the missing clones reflect an unresolved V gene, and the others are unexplained. The V and J calls and clone size are taken from that table; D and trimming were inferred from the DNA. A total of a few hundred thousand clones appear in this sample, around 87% of them only once. Approximately 8% of the sample is held by the ten biggest clonotypes.

In this chain, TRBV9 is recombined with TRBJ2-5; 7 nucleotides in the junction match TRBD2. The receptor was isolated from a woman in her 50s who had recovered from COVID-19. The sample comprised peripheral blood. The CDR3: CASSAPPGGETQYF. The DNA reads TGTGCCAGCAGCGCCCCCCCGGGGGGAGAGACCCAGTACTTC.